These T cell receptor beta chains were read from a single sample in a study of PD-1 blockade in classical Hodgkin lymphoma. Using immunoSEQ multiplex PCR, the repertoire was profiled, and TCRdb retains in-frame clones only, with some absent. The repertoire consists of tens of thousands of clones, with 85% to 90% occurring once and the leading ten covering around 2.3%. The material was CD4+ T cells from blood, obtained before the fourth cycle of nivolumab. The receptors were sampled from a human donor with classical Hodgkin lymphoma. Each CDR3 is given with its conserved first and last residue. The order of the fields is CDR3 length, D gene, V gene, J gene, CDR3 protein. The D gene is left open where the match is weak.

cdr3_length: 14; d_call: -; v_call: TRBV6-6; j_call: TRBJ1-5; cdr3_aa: CASRQGAGDQPQHF
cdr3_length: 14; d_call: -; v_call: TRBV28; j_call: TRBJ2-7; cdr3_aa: CASRRRNTNYEQYF
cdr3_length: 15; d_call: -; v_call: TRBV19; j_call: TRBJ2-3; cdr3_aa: CASSPRLTSTDTQYF
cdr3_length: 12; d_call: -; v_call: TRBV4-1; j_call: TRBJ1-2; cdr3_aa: CASSQDRWGYTF
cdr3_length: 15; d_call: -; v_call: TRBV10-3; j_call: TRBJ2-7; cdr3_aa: CAIRSREGGSYEQYF
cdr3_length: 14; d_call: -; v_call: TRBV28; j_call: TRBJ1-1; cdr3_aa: CASSLSLGNTEAFF
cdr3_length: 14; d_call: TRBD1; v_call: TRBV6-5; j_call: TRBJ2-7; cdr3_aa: CASSQGQGAEEQYF
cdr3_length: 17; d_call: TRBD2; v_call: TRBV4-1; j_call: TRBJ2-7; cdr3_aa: CASSQEGLAGTDGEQYF
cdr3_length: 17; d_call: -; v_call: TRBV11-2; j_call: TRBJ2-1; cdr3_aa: CASSVGTGRASYNEQFF
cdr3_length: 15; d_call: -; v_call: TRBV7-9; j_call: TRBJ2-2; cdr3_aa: CASSFVQGPTGELFF
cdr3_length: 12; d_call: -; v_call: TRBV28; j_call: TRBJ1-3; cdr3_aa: CASSLMVGTIYF
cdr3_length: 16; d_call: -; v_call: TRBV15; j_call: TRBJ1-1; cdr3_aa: CATSRATGTPNTEAFF
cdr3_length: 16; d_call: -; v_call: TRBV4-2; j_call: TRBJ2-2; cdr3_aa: CASSHLSSPNTGELFF
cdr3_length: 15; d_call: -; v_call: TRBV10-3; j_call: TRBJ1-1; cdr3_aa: CAISDRVLVNTEAFF
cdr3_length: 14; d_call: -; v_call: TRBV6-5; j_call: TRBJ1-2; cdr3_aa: CASRRTQGFYGYTF
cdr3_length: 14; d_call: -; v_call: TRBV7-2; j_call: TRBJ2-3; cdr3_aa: CASSFGGPTDTQYF
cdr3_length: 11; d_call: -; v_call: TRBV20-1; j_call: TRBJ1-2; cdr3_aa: CSASHNYGYTF
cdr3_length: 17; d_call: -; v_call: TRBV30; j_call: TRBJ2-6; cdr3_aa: CAWSVARVRSGANVLTF
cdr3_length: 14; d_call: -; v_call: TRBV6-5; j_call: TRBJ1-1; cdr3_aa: CASSYLQGNTEAFF
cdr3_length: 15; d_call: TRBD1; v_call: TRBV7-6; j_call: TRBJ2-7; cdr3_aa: CASSPDRAKPYEQYF
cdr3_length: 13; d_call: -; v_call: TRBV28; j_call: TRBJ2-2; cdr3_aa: CASRFQGTGELFF
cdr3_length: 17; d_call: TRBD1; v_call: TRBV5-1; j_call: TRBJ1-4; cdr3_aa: CASSTGQGSTTNEKLFF
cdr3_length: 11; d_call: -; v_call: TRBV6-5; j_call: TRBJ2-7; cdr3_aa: CASSQRSEQYF
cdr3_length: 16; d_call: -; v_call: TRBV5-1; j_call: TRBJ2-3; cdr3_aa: CASSLAIVNRRDTQYF
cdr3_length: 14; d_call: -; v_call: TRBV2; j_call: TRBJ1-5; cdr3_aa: CASSVEQGGQPQHF
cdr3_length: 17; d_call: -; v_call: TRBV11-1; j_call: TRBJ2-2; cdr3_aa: CASSFTPALGEAGELFF
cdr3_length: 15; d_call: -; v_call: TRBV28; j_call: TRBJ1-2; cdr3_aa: CASSRTSPSTGRATF
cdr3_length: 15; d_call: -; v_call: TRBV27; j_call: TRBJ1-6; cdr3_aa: CASKGTSSYNSPLHF
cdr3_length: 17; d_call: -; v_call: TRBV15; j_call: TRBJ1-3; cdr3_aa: CATSRDWLRTSGNTIYF
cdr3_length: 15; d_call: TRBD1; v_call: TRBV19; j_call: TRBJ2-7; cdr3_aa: CASSISGTGAYEQYF
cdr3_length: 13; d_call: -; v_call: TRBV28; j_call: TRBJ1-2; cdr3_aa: CASSLVGGKSYTF
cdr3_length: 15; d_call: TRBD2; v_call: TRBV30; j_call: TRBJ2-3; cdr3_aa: CAWSRLAGGPDTQYF
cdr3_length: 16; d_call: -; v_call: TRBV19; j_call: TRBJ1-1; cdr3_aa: CASSKTGDPGGTEAFF
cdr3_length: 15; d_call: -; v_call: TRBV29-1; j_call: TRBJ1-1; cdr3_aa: CSVDRNPAWGIEAFF
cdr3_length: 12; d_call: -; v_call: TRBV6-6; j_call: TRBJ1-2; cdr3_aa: CASSYYRDGYTF
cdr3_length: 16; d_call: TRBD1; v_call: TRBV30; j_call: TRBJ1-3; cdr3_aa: CAWSLTGRSSGNTIYF
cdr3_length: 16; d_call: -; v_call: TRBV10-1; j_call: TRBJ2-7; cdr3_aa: CASSEYTDTGSYEQYF
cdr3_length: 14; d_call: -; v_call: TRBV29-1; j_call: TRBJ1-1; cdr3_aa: CSVRVSGGGTEAFF
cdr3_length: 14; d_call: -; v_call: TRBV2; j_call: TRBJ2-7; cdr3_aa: CASSEEATDLTWDF
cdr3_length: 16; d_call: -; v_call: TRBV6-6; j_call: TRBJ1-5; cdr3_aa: CASSYRSEGGNQPQHF